The 6 T cell receptor beta chains presented below share a single source sample, sequenced in a study of T-cell reconstitution after alpha-beta-depleted transplantation in children. Unique molecular identifiers were incorporated into the prepared TCRbeta library. TCRdb processed the PCR reads anew with MiXCR; each CDR3 protein has one entry. The table lists 210,000 or so distinct CDR3 sequences, 8% to 10% of them singletons. The sample in question was PBMCs from the stem cell graft donor, obtained from the stem cell graft. The receptors were sampled from a human donor who donated a stem cell graft to a child with acute lymphoblastic leukemia.

There are many counts of this clonotype. The chain recombines TRBV6-5 with TRBJ2-5, with D hard to call. This CDR3 has 15 residues. The germline CDR1 and CDR2 sequences are MNHEY and SVGAGI. Trimming pared 0 bases from V and 2 bases from J, leaving 10 bases between. The CDR3 region is CASSYSTLGQETQYF. CDR3 in DNA: TGTGCCAGCAGTTACTCGACTCTGGGGCAAGAGACCCAGTACTTC.

This clonotype was detected many times. The chain has TRBV9 and TRBJ2-6; no firm D call. CDR1 is SGDLS, CDR2 YYNGEE, per germline. Trimming pared 4 bases from V and 0 bases from J, leaving 5 bases between. The CDR3 totals 14 residues. CDR3 amino acids: CASSPYSGANVLTF. The CDR3 DNA reads as TGTGCCAGCAGCCCATACTCTGGGGCCAACGTCCTGACTTTC. The full variable domain, completed using reference TRBV9 and TRBJ2-6, is DSGVTQTPKHLITATGQRVTLRCSPRSGDLSVYWYQQSLDQGLQFLIQYYNGEERAKGNILERFSAQQFPDLHSELNLSSLELGDSALYFCASSPYSGANVLTFGAGSRLTVL.

This clonotype appeared a few times. The V call is TRBV5-1, the J call TRBJ1-1; D not certain. Per germline, CDR1 SGHRS and CDR2 YFSETQ. Trimming shortened V by 0 bases and J by 1 base, and 7 bases separated the two germline ends. The length of the CDR3 is 14 residues. The CDR3 loop reads CASSLGLTNTEAFF. As DNA, the CDR3 is TGCGCCAGCAGCTTGGGACTTACGAACACTGAAGCTTTCTTT.

This clonotype has just a few counts. V is TRBV27 and J is TRBJ2-7; 10 bases line up with TRBD1. The CDR3 loop spans 16 amino acids. From germline, CDR1 is MNHEY and CDR2 SMNVEV (reference sequence). V lost 7 bases, J lost 5 bases, and 14 bases stayed unmatched. The CDR3 is CASKIAWDRGLHEQYF. CDR3 nucleotides: TGTGCCAGCAAGATCGCATGGGACAGGGGCCTCCACGAGCAGTACTTC.

V and J are TRBV20-1 and TRBJ2-3; 14 nucleotides match TRBD2. V was pared by 0 bases and J by 4 bases, with 0 bases of the junction left unmatched. CDR3 size: 15 residues. Per germline, CDR1 DFQATT and CDR2 SNEGSKA (reference sequence). In DNA, the CDR3 is TGCAGTGCTAGAGAGACTAGCGGGGGGGCAGATACGCAGTATTTT. Translating gives CSARETSGGADTQYF.

This clonotype was found a few times. CDR3 sequence (DNA): TGCGCCAGCAGCCAAGAGGGGGGAAATGAAGCTTTCTTT. It specifies CASSQEGGNEAFF. The chain employs TRBV4-3 and TRBJ1-1; a possible D gene is TRBD1 (5 bases). The CDR3 length is 13 residues. The germline V gene encodes CDR1 LGHNA and CDR2 YSLEER. V shed 0 bases and J shed 7 bases, with 9 bases lying between them.